Sequencing of this T cell receptor (beta chain) was carried out in a study of T cell responses to AZD1222 COVID-19 vaccine. Study-wide results and caveats: Samples come after the peak T cell response, not at day 14. Rises in breadth and depth of Spike-specific TCRs came after two AZD1222 doses. Unmutated variant regions reportedly attract nearly half of all spike-specific TCRs.

TCRdb keeps only in-frame clones here, not all; method: immunoSEQ multiplex PCR. The sample has 100,000 to 150,000 clones; about 90% are singletons. In regard to this clone: As yet, its antigen is unknown.

The source material was peripheral blood, sampled on day 0 of MenACWY control vaccination. The sequence came from an adult in good health.

CDR3: CASSQDLLTNTEAFF. As DNA, the CDR3 is TGTGCCAGCAGCCAAGATTTATTAACGAACACTGAAGCTTTCTTT. The V and J genes are TRBV3-1 (or the pseudogene TRBV3-2) and TRBJ1-1; D ambiguous. The CDR3 has 15 amino acids. Trimming took off 0 bases at V and 1 base at J, with 9 bases between the two ends. Germline assignment: CDR1 LGHDT and CDR2 YNNKEL (reference sequence).